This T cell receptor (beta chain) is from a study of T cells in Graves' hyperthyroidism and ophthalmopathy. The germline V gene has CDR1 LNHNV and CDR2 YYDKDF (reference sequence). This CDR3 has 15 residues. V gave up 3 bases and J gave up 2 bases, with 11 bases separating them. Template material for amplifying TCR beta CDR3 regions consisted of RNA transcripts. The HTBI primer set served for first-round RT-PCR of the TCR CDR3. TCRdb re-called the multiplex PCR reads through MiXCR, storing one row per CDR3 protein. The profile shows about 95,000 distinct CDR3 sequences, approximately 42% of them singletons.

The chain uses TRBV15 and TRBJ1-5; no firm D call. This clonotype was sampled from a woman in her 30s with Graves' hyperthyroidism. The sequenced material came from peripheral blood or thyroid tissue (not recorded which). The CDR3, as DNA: TGTGCCACCAGCAGTGTGGGTTATGGCAATCAGCCCCAGCATTTT. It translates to CATSSVGYGNQPQHF. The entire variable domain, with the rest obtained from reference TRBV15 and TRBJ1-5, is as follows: DAMVIQNPRYQVTQFGKPVTLSCSQTLNHNVMYWYQQKSSQAPKLLFHYYDKDFNNEADTPDNFQSRRPNTSFCFLDIRSPGLGDTAMYLCATSSVGYGNQPQHFGDGTRLSIL.